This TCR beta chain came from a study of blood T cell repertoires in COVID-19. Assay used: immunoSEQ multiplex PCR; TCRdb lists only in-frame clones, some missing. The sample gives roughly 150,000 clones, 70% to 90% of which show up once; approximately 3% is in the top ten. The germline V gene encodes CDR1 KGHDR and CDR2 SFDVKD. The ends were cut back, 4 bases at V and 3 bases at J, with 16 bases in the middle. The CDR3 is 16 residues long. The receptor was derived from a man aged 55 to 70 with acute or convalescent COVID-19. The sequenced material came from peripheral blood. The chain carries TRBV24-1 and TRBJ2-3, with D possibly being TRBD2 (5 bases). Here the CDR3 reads CATSEGRSLATDTQYF. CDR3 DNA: TGTGCCACCAGTGAAGGCAGGTCGTTAGCGACAGATACGCAGTATTTT.